Detailed here is one TCR beta chain. Its specificity is not known. V was cut by 2 bases and J by 2 bases, with 12 bases left in between. This CDR3 contains 15 residues. Germline V gene lookup returns CDR1 SGHTA and CDR2 FQGNSA. The data are from a study of T cell responses to AZD1222 COVID-19 vaccine. About the research overall: Second doses were pooled across both intervals (about 4 or about 12 weeks). Whole-study findings and limits: The number of AZD1222 recipients seropositive at baseline was only 6 or 7. Clonal diversity was possibly underestimated, and the donors were mostly white British, with more females.

The table came from immunoSEQ multiplex PCR; TCRdb's copy has only in-frame clones and leaves some out. This sample yields 130,000 or so clones, of which roughly 93% are seen a single time; 3.1% belongs to the top ten. The chain carries TRBV7-2 and TRBJ1-1; D perhaps matches TRBD1 (6 bases). The TCR comes from an adult in good health. The sample in question was peripheral blood, obtained on day 0 of AZD1222 vaccination. The CDR3 is CASSLFAGGNTEAFF. CDR3 sequence (DNA): TGTGCCAGCAGCTTATTTGCCGGGGGCAACACTGAAGCTTTCTTT.